The sequence of this T cell receptor (beta chain) was determined in a study of cytomegalovirus exposure and HLA in healthy donors. Study information: Caucasian-associated ancestry cluster membership applied to 75% to 85% of a few hundred genotyped donors.

The study ran its PCR with 60 Vbeta and 13 Jbeta primers. Sequenced by immunoSEQ multiplex PCR; TCRdb stores in-frame clones only, minus some. This table has 250,000 to 300,000 clones, over 90% appearing once. The germline gives CDR1 SQVTM, CDR2 ANQGSEA. The V and J ends lost 1 base and 6 bases, in that order; junction bases with no gene match: 16. This CDR3 is 19 amino acids long. The chain uses TRBV29-1 and TRBJ2-1; 12 bases match TRBD2. Sample: PBMCs. The sequence came from a girl aged 2 to 9 in good health and CMV-seronegative. CDR3 protein: CSVEAPLAGGPEFINEQFF. CDR3 nucleotides: TGCAGCGTTGAAGCCCCCCTAGCGGGAGGGCCCGAATTTATCAATGAGCAGTTCTTC.